This T cell receptor (beta chain) was observed in a study of T cells after yellow fever vaccination. The CDR3 totals 13 residues. From germline, CDR1 is SGDLS and CDR2 YYNGEE. V lost 3 bases, J lost 2 bases, and 8 bases lay in between. This clonotype was found many times. Its cognate antigen is unknown. Overall study results and limits: Although the secondary response was weaker, it peaked faster, at day 5 versus 15. The bulk population could contribute abundant contaminating clonotypes to FACS-sorted repertoires.

Production of TCR cDNA was by 5'RACE template switching, which also added a universal primer site and UMIs. TCRdb reprocessed the 5' RACE reads with MiXCR, giving one entry per CDR3 protein. The sample yields a few hundred thousand distinct CDR3 sequences, more than 5.5% seen once. The clonotype was recovered from a man in his thirties or forties who received the YFV17D yellow fever vaccine. The genes are TRBV9 and TRBJ1-1; D possibly corresponds to TRBD1 (5 bases). This specimen consisted of PBMCs, obtained 5 days after the yellow fever booster vaccination. As DNA, the CDR3 is TGTGCCAGCAGCGACCAGGGAAACACTGAAGCTTTCTTT. Translation: CASSDQGNTEAFF.